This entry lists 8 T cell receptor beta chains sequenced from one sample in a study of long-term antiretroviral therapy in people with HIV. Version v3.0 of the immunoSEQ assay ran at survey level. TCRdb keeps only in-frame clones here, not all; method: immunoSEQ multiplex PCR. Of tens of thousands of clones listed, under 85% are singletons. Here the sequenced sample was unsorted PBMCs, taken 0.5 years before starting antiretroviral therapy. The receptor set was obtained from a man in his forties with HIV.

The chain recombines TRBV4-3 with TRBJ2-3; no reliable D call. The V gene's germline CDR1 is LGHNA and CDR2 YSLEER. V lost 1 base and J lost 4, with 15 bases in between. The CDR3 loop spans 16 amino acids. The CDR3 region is CASSQGNSWVADTQYF. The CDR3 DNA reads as TGCGCCAGCAGCCAAGGTAACTCTTGGGTGGCAGATACGCAGTATTTT.

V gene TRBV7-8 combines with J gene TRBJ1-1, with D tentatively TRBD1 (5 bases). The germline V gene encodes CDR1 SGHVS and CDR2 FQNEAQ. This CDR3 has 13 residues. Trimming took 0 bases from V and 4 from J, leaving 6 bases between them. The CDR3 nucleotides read TGTGCCAGCAGCTTAGCGGGGCGCACTGAAGCTTTCTTT. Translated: CASSLAGRTEAFF.

CDR3 DNA: TGTGCCAGCAGCTTAGTTCGGGCCACCGGGGAGCTGTTTTTT. Encoded protein: CASSLVRATGELFF. The J gene is TRBJ2-2, the V gene TRBV7-9; D remains ambiguous. CDR3 size: 14 residues. The V end lost 1 base, the J end lost 4 bases, and 7 bases lay between the germline ends. Germline loops: CDR1 SEHNR, CDR2 FQNEAQ (reference sequence).

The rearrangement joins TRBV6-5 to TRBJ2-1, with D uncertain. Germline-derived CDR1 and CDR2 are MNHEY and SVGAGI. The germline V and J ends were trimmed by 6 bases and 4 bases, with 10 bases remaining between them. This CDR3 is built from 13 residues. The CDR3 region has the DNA TGTGCCAGCAGCGGGTCTTCTTACAATGAGCAGTTCTTC. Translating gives CASSGSSYNEQFF.

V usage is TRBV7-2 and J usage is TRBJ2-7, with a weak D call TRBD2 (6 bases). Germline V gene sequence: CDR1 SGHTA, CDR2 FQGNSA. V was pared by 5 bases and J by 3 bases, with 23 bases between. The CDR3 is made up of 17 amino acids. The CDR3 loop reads CASSLRGDPRRGYEQYF. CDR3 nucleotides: TGTGCCAGCAGCCTTAGGGGCGACCCCCGGAGGGGCTACGAGCAGTACTTC.

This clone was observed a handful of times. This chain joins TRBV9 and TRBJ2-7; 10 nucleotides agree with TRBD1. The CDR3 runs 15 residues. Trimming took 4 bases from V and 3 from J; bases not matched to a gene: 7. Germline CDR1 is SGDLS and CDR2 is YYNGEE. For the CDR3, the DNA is TGTGCCAGCAGCCCACGGACAGGGGGACACTACGAGCAGTACTTC. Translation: CASSPRTGGHYEQYF.

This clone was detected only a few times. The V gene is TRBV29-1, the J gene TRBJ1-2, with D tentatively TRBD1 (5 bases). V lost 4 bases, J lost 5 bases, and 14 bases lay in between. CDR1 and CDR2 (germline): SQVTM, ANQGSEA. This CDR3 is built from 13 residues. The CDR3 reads CSVAPGGDYGYTF. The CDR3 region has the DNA TGCAGCGTTGCCCCCGGAGGGGATTATGGCTACACCTTC.

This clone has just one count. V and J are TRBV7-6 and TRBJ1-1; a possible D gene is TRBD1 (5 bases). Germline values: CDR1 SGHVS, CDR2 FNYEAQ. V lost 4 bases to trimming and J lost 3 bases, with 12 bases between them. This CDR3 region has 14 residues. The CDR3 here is CASSSDIRDTEAFF. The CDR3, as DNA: TGTGCCAGCAGCTCCGACATCAGGGACACTGAAGCTTTCTTT.